This is a list of T cell receptor beta chains from one sample in a study of OX40 agonist ivuxolimab in advanced cancers. The method was immunoSEQ multiplex PCR; TCRdb's version includes in-frame clones alone and lacks a portion of them. The sample holds tens of thousands of clones, 89% seen once. The source material was CD4+ or CD8+ T cells sorted from blood, sampled in a trial of the OX40 agonist ivuxolimab. The origin of the receptors is an adult with an advanced solid tumor such as melanoma, head and neck, liver or kidney cancer. The CDR3 runs from the conserved cysteine through the conserved F or W.

V	J	CDR3
TRBV27	TRBJ2-7	CASSLYLAGGTYEQYF
TRBV14	TRBJ2-7	CASSPHLDYEQYF
TRBV5-4	TRBJ2-7	CASSFAGGVYEQYF
TRBV5-4	TRBJ2-3	CASSLPAGGTDTQYF
TRBV5-1	TRBJ1-2	CASSRTEGTAGYTF
TRBV7-9	TRBJ2-1	CASSLDQYNEQFF
TRBV6-1	TRBJ1-1	CASFGIRNTEAFF
TRBV2	TRBJ2-5	CASSDVAGIPETQYF
TRBV5-1	TRBJ1-1	CASSLGQPNTEAFF
TRBV28	TRBJ2-7	CASISGGSAHEQYF
TRBV9	TRBJ2-3	CASRRGLAGFTDTQYF
TRBV19	TRBJ2-2	CASSGGNTGELFF
TRBV5-1	TRBJ1-4	CASRQATNEKLFF
TRBV30	TRBJ1-3	CAWDTGLSGNTIYF
TRBV2	TRBJ1-1	CASRGTGGGTEAFF
TRBV11-2	TRBJ2-1	CASSQGSGRANEQFF
TRBV7-9	TRBJ2-7	CASSLDGPYEQYF
TRBV6-5	TRBJ1-1	CASLSTGGYTEAFF
TRBV7-6	TRBJ2-5	CASTLGETQYF
TRBV18	TRBJ2-6	CASSPERGSSGANVLTF
TRBV30	TRBJ1-3	CAWRGVGNTIYF
TRBV5-1	TRBJ2-2	CASMGLAAGELFF
TRBV5-1	TRBJ2-7	CASSEGPQNYEQYF
TRBV7-8	NA	CASSSSGTSPDEQYF
TRBV15	TRBJ1-2	CATRPGTGRGGYTF
TRBV4-3	TRBJ2-2	CASSQYVRTANTGELFF
TRBV6-5	TRBJ2-2	CASRPGQNPGELFF
TRBV19	TRBJ2-5	CASSIRTRYPQETQYF
TRBV5-1	TRBJ1-3	CASSLASGSADTIYF
TRBV19	TRBJ2-7	CASRLRQGPYEQYF
TRBV7-2	TRBJ2-7	CASSLAGHYEQYF
TRBV11-2	TRBJ2-3	CASSFWGDSTDTQYF
TRBV9	TRBJ2-7	CASSVTSGIFYEQYF
TRBV7-2	TRBJ2-3	CASSPGLAGGGDTQYF
TRBV6-4	TRBJ1-1	CASSAGTGEAFF
TRBV14	TRBJ1-5	CASSYRVEQPQHF
TRBV7-2	TRBJ1-1	CASSGQGWTEAFF
TRBV11-2	TRBJ2-4	CASSLGRLAELAKNIQYF
TRBV7-2	TRBJ2-7	CASSLSGAGEQYF
TRBV11-2	TRBJ2-7	CASSESSVGNVVREQYF
TRBV27	TRBJ1-1	CASSPRVGTAHMNTEAFF
TRBV20-1	TRBJ2-5	CSARAGETQYF